This is a list of T cell receptor beta chains from one sample in a study of blood T cell repertoires in COVID-19. TCRdb keeps only in-frame clones here, not all; method: immunoSEQ multiplex PCR. Among 97,000 or so clones listed, just under 85% were seen once. The sequenced material came from peripheral blood. The receptors come from a man aged 35-49 years with active or convalescent COVID-19. Both conserved end residues are part of each CDR3. The order of the fields is D gene, J gene, clone size, V gene, CDR3 protein, CDR3 DNA. A D gene is named only where the DNA matches it firmly. Where a row states a size, it is once, few, many or the class of an expanded clone; other rows omit it.

>TRBD2|TRBJ2-3|-|TRBV3-1/TRBV3-2
CASSPGTRNKATDTQYF
TGTGCCAGCAGCCCCGGGACTAGAAATAAGGCCACAGATACGCAGTATTTT
>-|TRBJ2-3|-|TRBV18
CASSPPADKTQYF
TGTGCCAGCTCACCTCCGGCGGACAAGACACAGTATTTT
>-|TRBJ2-3|-|TRBV6-6
CASRTRGRGVTQYF
TGTGCCAGCCGGACTAGGGGGAGAGGAGTTACGCAGTATTTT
>TRBD1|TRBJ2-3|-|TRBV2
CAAGTGGIDTQYF
TGTGCCGCTGGGACAGGGGGTATCGATACGCAGTATTTT
>-|TRBJ1-5|-|TRBV21-1
CASSKGTQEGAGYSNQPQHF
TGTGCCAGCAGCAAAGGAACTCAGGAAGGGGCAGGATATAGCAATCAGCCCCAGCATTTT
>-|TRBJ2-7|-|TRBV3-1/TRBV3-2
CASSLASYEQYF
TGTGCCAGCAGCCTAGCCTCCTACGAGCAGTACTTC
>TRBD1|TRBJ1-2|-|TRBV29-1
CSILPGGSYYGYTF
TGCAGCATCCTCCCAGGGGGCAGCTACTATGGCTACACCTTC
>-|TRBJ1-1|once|TRBV18
CASSPQQGPYAEAFF
TGTGCCAGCTCACCCCAACAGGGCCCCTACGCTGAAGCTTTCTTT
>-|TRBJ2-7|few|TRBV29-1
CSVSQGYEQYF
TGCAGCGTCTCACAGGGCTACGAGCAGTACTTC
>TRBD2|TRBJ2-1|-|TRBV7-3
CASSFFGTSFRNEQFF
TGTGCCAGCAGCTTTTTCGGGACTAGCTTCCGAAATGAGCAGTTCTTC
>TRBD1|TRBJ2-7|-|TRBV19
CATEDRVGDGQYF
TGTGCCACCGAGGACAGGGTGGGAGATGGGCAGTACTTC
>TRBD1|TRBJ1-1|-|TRBV13
CASSSDRVWDTEAFF
TGTGCCAGCAGCTCAGACAGGGTCTGGGACACTGAAGCTTTCTTT
>TRBD1|TRBJ1-1|-|TRBV7-9
CASSLRDRMNTEAFF
TGTGCCAGCAGCTTACGGGACAGGATGAACACTGAAGCTTTCTTT
>TRBD1|TRBJ1-4|-|TRBV29-1
CSVEGYRGDNEKLFF
TGCAGCGTTGAAGGCTACAGGGGGGATAATGAAAAACTGTTTTTT
>-|TRBJ1-2|once|TRBV3-1/TRBV3-2
CASSQVGATYGYTF
TGTGCCAGCAGCCAAGTTGGGGCAACCTATGGCTACACCTTC
>-|TRBJ2-3|-|TRBV5-1
CASSVLSDTQYF
TGCGCCAGCAGTGTTCTATCAGATACGCAGTATTTT
>-|TRBJ1-3|-|TRBV3-1/TRBV3-2
CASSAQGSTIYF
TGTGCCAGCAGCGCACAGGGAAGCACCATATATTTT
>-|TRBJ1-5|-|TRBV30
CAWSGYGVNQPQHF
TGTGCCTGGAGCGGATACGGGGTCAATCAGCCCCAGCATTTT
>TRBD1|TRBJ1-1|-|TRBV5-6
CASSGTGQETEAFF
TGTGCCAGCAGTGGGACAGGGCAGGAGACTGAAGCTTTCTTT
>-|TRBJ1-5|-|TRBV2
CASSESPGPNSGPQHF
TGTGCCAGCAGTGAATCTCCGGGACCGAATAGCGGGCCCCAGCATTTT
>TRBD1|TRBJ2-1|-|TRBV5-1
CASSPGGTGTYNEQFF
TGCGCCAGCAGCCCCGGGGGGACAGGGACCTACAATGAGCAGTTCTTC
>-|TRBJ1-2|-|TRBV29-1
CSVIGVGGYTF
TGCAGCGTTATCGGGGTCGGTGGCTACACCTTC
>TRBD1|TRBJ1-1|-|TRBV24-1
CATSDDRVQGTEAFF
TGTGCCACCAGTGACGACAGGGTGCAAGGCACTGAAGCTTTCTTT
>-|TRBJ2-7|-|TRBV28
CASSTTGLTPYEQYF
TGTGCCAGCAGTACTACAGGGTTAACCCCCTACGAGCAGTACTTC
>TRBD1|TRBJ2-3|-|TRBV4-2
CASSLGQDTDTQYF
TGTGCCAGCAGCCTCGGACAGGACACAGATACGCAGTATTTT
>-|TRBJ2-7|-|TRBV5-8
CASSFDNGEQYF
TGTGCCAGCAGCTTTGACAACGGCGAGCAGTACTTC
>TRBD2|TRBJ2-3|-|TRBV13
CASSLRTGGSTDTQYF
TGTGCCAGCAGCTTAAGGACGGGGGGGAGCACAGATACGCAGTATTTT
>TRBD2|TRBJ2-3|-|TRBV10-3
CAISLRSSGHSTDTQYF
TGTGCCATCAGCCTCCGATCTAGCGGGCACAGCACAGATACGCAGTATTTT
>TRBD2|TRBJ2-7|-|TRBV9
CASSRSWTSGGNNEQYF
TGTGCCAGCAGCCGTAGCTGGACTAGCGGGGGGAACAACGAGCAGTACTTC
>-|TRBJ2-1|-|TRBV2
CASARGTQNNEQFF
TGTGCCAGCGCTCGGGGGACGCAGAACAATGAGCAGTTCTTC
>TRBD1|TRBJ2-7|-|TRBV15
CATSREYGQGFDEQYF
TGTGCCACCAGCAGAGAGTACGGACAGGGCTTCGACGAGCAGTACTTC
>-|TRBJ1-4|-|TRBV2
CASSLQGANEKLFF
TGTGCCAGCAGTTTACAGGGAGCTAATGAAAAACTGTTTTTT
>TRBD2|TRBJ2-2|-|TRBV4-1
CASSQVLLADTGELFF
TGCGCCAGCAGCCAAGTGTTACTAGCGGATACCGGGGAGCTGTTTTTT